One sample yielded the 27 T cell receptor beta chains listed below, sequenced in a study of blood T cell repertoires in COVID-19. Only in-frame clones appear in the TCRdb table, and some are missing; sequencing was by immunoSEQ multiplex PCR. The data contain fewer than 200,000 clones, roughly 80% of them singletons. Sequenced input: peripheral blood. These receptors all come from a man in his 70s with acute or convalescent COVID-19.

J is TRBJ2-4 and V is TRBV5-6, with D possibly matching TRBD1 (6 bases). The germline V gene encodes CDR1 SGHDT and CDR2 YYEEEE. Trimming shortened V by 4 bases and J by 4 bases, and 15 bases separated the two germline ends. The CDR3 is 15 amino acids. The DNA of the CDR3 is TGTGCCAGCAGCGTTTCAGGGACATCTAAAAACATTCAGTACTTC. It encodes CASSVSGTSKNIQYF.

The chain combines TRBV5-4 with TRBJ2-5; TRBD2 matches at 7 bases. Losses at the gene ends were 1 base for V and 4 bases for J; bases not matched to a gene: 10. The CDR3 is made up of 16 amino acids. CDR1 and CDR2 (germline): SGHNT, YYREEE (reference sequence). The CDR3 protein is CASSLRASGRGETQYF. The DNA for the CDR3 is TGTGCCAGCAGCTTGCGGGCCTCGGGGAGGGGAGAGACCCAGTACTTC.

The rearrangement joins TRBV19 to TRBJ1-1; 7 nucleotides agree with TRBD1. The CDR3 consists of 15 residues. From germline, CDR1 is LNHDA and CDR2 SQIVND (reference sequence). V trimming: 11 bases; J trimming: 10 bases; junction bases outside the gene matches: 22. CDR3: CAAGNWDSPSGRAFF. DNA of the CDR3: TGTGCCGCGGGGAACTGGGACAGCCCATCGGGGAGAGCTTTCTTT. Full variable domain (remainder filled in from reference TRBV19 and TRBJ1-1): DGGITQSPKYLFRKEGQNVTLSCEQNLNHDAMYWYRQDPGQGLRLIYYSQIVNDFQKGDIAEGYSVSREKKESFPLTVTSAQKNPTAFYLCAAGNWDSPSGRAFFGQGTRLTVV.

This clone appeared a single time. This sequence joins TRBV5-5 and TRBJ2-7; 7 bases align to TRBD1. The trim removed 2 bases at V and 5 bases at J, leaving 10 bases unmatched. The CDR3 runs 15 residues. Germline CDR1 reads SGHKS; CDR2 reads YYEKEE (reference sequence). This CDR3 is CASSLLGQQIDEQYF. In DNA, the CDR3 is TGTGCCAGCAGCTTACTGGGACAGCAAATCGACGAGCAGTACTTC.

The chain is built from TRBV10-3 and TRBJ2-1; D is perhaps TRBD2 (8 bases). Per the germline V gene, CDR1 is ENHRY and CDR2 is SYGVKD. V lost 5 bases and J 6 bases, leaving 26 bases between the germline ends. CDR3 length equals 18 residues. The CDR3: CAISHQGGTSSNPNEQFF. CDR3 nucleotides: TGTGCCATCAGTCATCAGGGGGGGACTAGTTCTAATCCCAATGAGCAGTTCTTC.

The V and J genes are TRBV10-3 and TRBJ2-1, with a tentative D call TRBD1 (5 bases). Trimming cost V 0 bases and J 5 bases, with 5 bases left between them. This CDR3 region has 13 residues. CDR1 and CDR2 from the germline V gene are ENHRY and SYGVKD. CDR3 protein: CAISESTDNEQFF. The CDR3 region has the DNA TGTGCCATCAGTGAGTCGACAGACAATGAGCAGTTCTTC.

The chain combines TRBV19 with TRBJ1-5; 7 bases align to TRBD1. Germline-derived CDR1 and CDR2 are LNHDA and SQIVND (reference sequence). V trimming: 5 bases; J trimming: 3 bases; junction bases outside the gene matches: 13. The CDR3 has 17 amino acids. The CDR3 bases are TGTGCCAGTAGTGCCACCGGGACAGCACCTTCCAATCAGCCCCAGCATTTT. This sequence encodes CASSATGTAPSNQPQHF.

The chain recombines TRBV5-5 with TRBJ2-2; 7 bases are a match to TRBD1. Germline CDR1 reads SGHKS; CDR2 reads YYEKEE (reference sequence). The length of the CDR3 is 15 residues. The V segment lost 6 bases and the J segment 4 bases; nucleotides outside the gene matches: 9. The CDR3 sequence: CASTDRATLTGELFF. The CDR3 DNA is TGTGCCAGCACCGACAGGGCGACACTCACCGGGGAGCTGTTTTTT.

A word on this clone: The same CDR3 also results from other DNA sequences found in this sample. The V gene is TRBV3-1 (or the pseudogene TRBV3-2), the J gene TRBJ1-3; maybe TRBD1 (5 bases). CDR3 length: 14 amino acids. The ends were cut back, 6 bases at V and 0 bases at J, with 9 bases in the middle. Germline V lookup: CDR1 LGHDT, CDR2 YNNKEL (reference sequence). In nucleotides, the CDR3 is TGTGCCAGCAGTCCTCAGGGCTCTGGAAACACCATATATTTT. Its protein is CASSPQGSGNTIYF.

J is TRBJ1-2 and V is TRBV11-2; 12 nucleotides line up with TRBD1. Germline loops: CDR1 SGHAT, CDR2 FQNNGV. The CDR3 consists of 15 residues. V lost 5 bases and J lost 3; bases outside the gene matches: 4. This CDR3 is CASSAGQGAHYGYTF. CDR3 in DNA: TGTGCCAGCAGCGCGGGACAGGGGGCCCACTATGGCTACACCTTC.

The chain links TRBV6-1 to TRBJ1-2; D perhaps matches TRBD1 (5 bases). Between the trimmed V and J ends, which lost 0 bases and 7 bases, there was a span of 15 bases. CDR1 and CDR2 (germline): MNHNS, SASEGT. The CDR3 runs 15 residues. DNA of the CDR3: TGTGCCAGCAGTGAAGCGCCGGGGGTCCCGACTGGCTACACCTTC. Encoded protein: CASSEAPGVPTGYTF.

The rearrangement joins TRBV28 to TRBJ2-5; 12 bases match TRBD2. Trimming at V came to 5 bases and at J to 7 bases, leaving 20 bases not matched to a gene. The CDR3 is 19 residues long. Germline V CDR1 and CDR2: MDHEN, SYDVKM. DNA of the CDR3: TGTGCCAGCAGTACCTCCGTACTAGCGGGAGGCCGTATAGTGGGGACCCAGTACTTC. Amino acids: CASSTSVLAGGRIVGTQYF.

This clone was recorded a few times. The V and J genes are TRBV18 and TRBJ2-3; no reliable D call. Between the trimmed V and J ends, which lost 3 bases and 2 bases, there was a span of 3 bases. Germline-derived CDR1 and CDR2 are KGHSH and LQKENI. CDR3 length: 12 amino acids. CDR3 nucleotides: TGTGCCAGCTCACCCAACACAGATACGCAGTATTTT. It codes for CASSPNTDTQYF.

The chain has TRBV5-1 and TRBJ1-1; no clear D gene. This CDR3 spans 14 amino acids. Germline-derived CDR1 and CDR2 are SGHRS and YFSETQ. Trimming pared 5 bases from V and 0 bases from J, leaving 11 bases between. CDR3 in amino acids: CASRPETMNTEAFF. CDR3 nucleotides: TGCGCCAGCAGACCAGAAACCATGAACACTGAAGCTTTCTTT.

The V and J genes are TRBV6-5 and TRBJ1-1; unclear D gene. Per the germline V gene, CDR1 is MNHEY and CDR2 is SVGAGI. The CDR3 covers 14 residues. V dropped 6 bases and J dropped 5 bases, with 16 bases sitting between them. This chain's CDR3 is CASRSLFRGTEAFF. CDR3 coding DNA: TGTGCCAGCAGGTCTCTATTCCGGGGAACTGAAGCTTTCTTT.

This clone was observed a single time. CDR3 sequence: CASSLERGLAKVDEQFF. CDR3 DNA sequence: TGTGCCAGCAGCTTGGAAAGGGGACTAGCGAAGGTGGATGAGCAGTTCTTC. This chain connects TRBV7-2 to TRBJ2-1; 10 bases are a match to TRBD2. The CDR3 has 17 amino acids. V gave up 3 bases and J gave up 8 bases; unmatched junction bases: 13. CDR1 is SGHTA, CDR2 FQGNSA, per germline.

The rearrangement uses TRBV5-1 and TRBJ2-3; 10 bases are shared with TRBD2. CDR1 SGHRS and CDR2 YFSETQ come from the germline V gene. The CDR3 is made up of 15 amino acids. The V and J ends lost 10 bases and 3 bases, in that order; junction bases with no gene match: 11. This chain's CDR3 is CASLEVAGGTDTQYF. CDR3 DNA sequence: TGCGCCTCCCTGGAGGTAGCGGGGGGAACAGATACGCAGTATTTT.

This clone was counted a few times. The V call is TRBV18, the J call TRBJ2-3; 9 bases are a match to TRBD2. V lost 6 bases to trimming and J lost 4 bases; unmatched junction nucleotides: 8. CDR3 length: 15 amino acids. Per the germline V gene, CDR1 is KGHSH and CDR2 is LQKENI. CDR3 coding DNA: TGTGCCAGCTCCCCTAGGCGGGAGGGCCCAGATACGCAGTATTTT. It translates to CASSPRREGPDTQYF.

The CDR3 DNA is TGTGCCAGCAGTTTTGGAGCGGGAGAGTTAACAGATACGCAGTATTTT. Translation: CASSFGAGELTDTQYF. The chain is built from TRBV27 and TRBJ2-3; 8 bases line up with TRBD2. The trim removed 3 bases at V and 3 bases at J, leaving 8 bases unmatched. CDR3 length: 16 residues. From germline, CDR1 is MNHEY and CDR2 SMNVEV (reference sequence).

V and J are TRBV19 and TRBJ1-1; D is possibly TRBD1 (5 bases). The CDR3 consists of 14 residues. Trimming pared 5 bases from V and 2 bases from J, leaving 12 bases between. Germline V gives CDR1 LNHDA, CDR2 SQIVND (reference sequence). DNA for the CDR3: TGTGCCAGTAGTCTGGGGACTGCTAACACTGAAGCTTTCTTT. Translated, it gives CASSLGTANTEAFF.

This rearrangement joins TRBV30 to TRBJ2-7; 12 bases match TRBD2. This CDR3 is 15 amino acids long. The V segment lost 2 bases and the J segment 3 bases; nucleotides outside the gene matches: 5. The germline CDR1 and CDR2 sequences are GTSNPN and SVGIG (reference sequence). The CDR3 nucleotides are TGTGCCTGGAGTAATCCGGGACTAGCGGGCTACGAGCAGTACTTC. Translation gives CAWSNPGLAGYEQYF.

The chain uses TRBV11-2 and TRBJ2-5, with 9 nucleotides matching TRBD2. The CDR3 is made up of 15 amino acids. CDR1 SGHAT and CDR2 FQNNGV come from the germline V gene. Trimming took 8 bases from V and 5 from J; bases not matched to a gene: 12. CDR3 coding DNA: TGTGCCAGCGGGGGCCGCGGGAGGGCCCTGGAGACCCAGTACTTC. Its translation is CASGGRGRALETQYF. Combining the CDR3 with reference TRBV11-2 and TRBJ2-5 gives the whole variable domain EAGVAQSPRYKIIEKRQSVAFWCNPISGHATLYWYQQILGQGPKLLIQFQNNGVVDDSQLPKDRFSAERLKGVDSTLKIQPAKLEDSAVYLCASGGRGRALETQYFGPGTRLLVL.

The chain combines TRBV15 with TRBJ2-1; no clear D gene. Looked up from germline, CDR1 is LNHNV and CDR2 is YYDKDF (reference sequence). This CDR3 is built from 15 residues. With 1 base removed from V and 7 bases from J, the gap between germline ends came to 14 bases. CDR3: CATSRGPLNLNEQFF. In DNA form, the CDR3 reads TGTGCCACCAGCAGAGGCCCCTTGAATCTAAATGAGCAGTTCTTC.

This clone was detected a few times. The chain recombines TRBV15 with TRBJ1-2; 7 bases are shared with TRBD1. Germline loops: CDR1 LNHNV, CDR2 YYDKDF (reference sequence). This CDR3 region has 15 residues. Trimming cost V 4 bases and J 6 bases; bases outside gene matches: 11. The CDR3 sequence is CATSIDRVEWNGYTF. CDR3 coding DNA: TGTGCCACCAGCATAGACAGGGTGGAATGGAATGGCTACACCTTC.

The V gene is TRBV20-1, the J gene TRBJ2-6, with D unclear. Trimming left V 3 bases short and J 0 bases short, with 3 bases between. The CDR3 spans 13 residues. CDR1 and CDR2 (germline): DFQATT, SNEGSKA (reference sequence). CDR3 residues: CSASLSGANVLTF. The CDR3 region has the DNA TGCAGTGCTAGTCTCTCTGGGGCCAACGTCCTGACTTTC.

CDR3 nucleotide sequence: TGTGCCAGCAGCCCCCCCGCCTTAGAGACAGGTTACGAGCAGTACTTC. This gives the protein CASSPPALETGYEQYF. This chain uses TRBV13 with TRBJ2-7; perhaps TRBD1 as D (6 bases). V lost 5 bases and J 4 bases, leaving 21 bases between the germline ends. The length of the CDR3 is 16 residues. CDR1 PRHDT and CDR2 FYEKMQ come from the germline V gene (reference sequence).

This chain joins TRBV7-2 and TRBJ1-4; D is undetermined. CDR1 is SGHTA, CDR2 FQGNSA, per germline. CDR3 length: 13 residues. The germline V and J ends were trimmed by 3 bases and 4 bases, with 6 bases remaining between them. In DNA, the CDR3 is TGTGCCAGCAGCTTCGGGGTTAATGAAAAACTGTTTTTT. As protein: CASSFGVNEKLFF.